What follows are 26 T cell receptor beta chains derived from one specimen sequenced in a study of OX40 agonist ivuxolimab in advanced cancers. The method was immunoSEQ multiplex PCR; TCRdb's version includes in-frame clones alone and lacks a portion of them. The table lists fewer than 85,000 clones, 80% to 90% of them singletons. Sequencing was performed on CD4+ or CD8+ T cells sorted from blood, taken in a trial of the OX40 agonist ivuxolimab. These receptor sequences come from an adult with an advanced solid tumor such as melanoma, head and neck, liver or kidney cancer.

The chain has TRBV28 and TRBJ2-3; D gene ambiguous. The CDR3 spans 11 residues. Germline V gene lookup returns CDR1 MDHEN and CDR2 SYDVKM. The V end was cut by 3 bases, the J end by 3 bases, with 1 base between. The CDR3 nucleotides are TGTGCCAGCAGTTTGACAGATACGCAGTATTTT. Translation gives CASSLTDTQYF.

This chain joins TRBV7-2 and TRBJ2-7; D is unclear. The CDR3 spans 13 residues. The germline gives CDR1 SGHTA, CDR2 FQGNSA. V was shortened by 4 bases and J by 2 bases, with 9 bases between the two germline ends. The CDR3, as DNA: TGTGCCAGCAGCTCCAGTACCACCTACGAGCAGTACTTC. Translation gives CASSSSTTYEQYF.

This clone came up once. The chain has TRBV11-2 and TRBJ1-4; D perhaps matches TRBD1 (5 bases). The CDR3 is made up of 17 amino acids. The V end was cut by 1 base, the J end by 2 bases, with 14 bases between. Germline loops: CDR1 SGHAT, CDR2 FQNNGV. CDR3 DNA sequence: TGTGCCAGCAGCTTAGGTCAGGGTATGAGGACTAATGAAAAACTGTTTTTT. Protein product: CASSLGQGMRTNEKLFF.

The chain uses TRBV6-5 and TRBJ2-2; D gene unclear. The V and J ends lost 4 bases and 2 bases respectively, with 5 bases between them. CDR1 is MNHEY and CDR2 is SVGAGI in the germline V gene. The CDR3 sequence is 13 residues long. The CDR3 coding sequence is TGTGCCAGCAGTTCTCACAACACCGGGGAGCTGTTTTTT. This sequence encodes CASSSHNTGELFF.

The chain employs TRBV7-2 and TRBJ2-3, with a weak D call TRBD2 (5 bases). V was shortened by 1 base and J by 6 bases, with 14 bases between the two germline ends. Looked up from germline, CDR1 is SGHTA and CDR2 is FQGNSA. The CDR3 has 15 residues. The CDR3, as DNA: TGTGCCAGCAGCTTAGGAGGGCTCCCCAGGGATACGCAGTATTTT. Encoded protein: CASSLGGLPRDTQYF. Filled out from reference TRBV7-2 and TRBJ2-3, the complete variable domain reads GAGVSQSPSNKVTEKGKDVELRCDPISGHTALYWYRQSLGQGLEFLIYFQGNSAPDKSGLPSDRFSAERTGGSVSTLTIQRTQQEDSAVYLCASSLGGLPRDTQYFGPGTRLTVL.

The chain uses TRBV6-5 and TRBJ1-4, with 9 bases fitting TRBD1. This CDR3 is built from 14 residues. CDR1 MNHEY and CDR2 SVGAGI come from the germline V gene. V shed 6 bases and J 6 bases; nucleotides not matched to a gene: 5. The CDR3 sequence: CASRAGQGYEKLFF. CDR3 nucleotides: TGTGCCAGCAGGGCGGGACAGGGATATGAAAAACTGTTTTTT.

This clone is a singleton in its sample. The rearrangement uses TRBV29-1 and TRBJ2-3, with D perhaps TRBD2 (6 bases). With 6 bases removed from V and 1 base from J, the gap between germline ends came to 14 bases. The CDR3 extends over 14 amino acids. The germline CDR1 and CDR2 sequences are SQVTM and ANQGSEA. DNA for the CDR3: TGCAGCGTCCTGCCGGGACTGGGCACAGATACGCAGTATTTT. Protein sequence: CSVLPGLGTDTQYF.

CDR3 sequence (DNA): TGTGCCAGCAGCCCCTCGGGGGGGGTTGAAGAGACCCAGTACTTC. Amino acid sequence: CASSPSGGVEETQYF. V usage is TRBV4-2 and J usage is TRBJ2-5; TRBD2 matches at 8 bases. Trimming at V came to 4 bases and at J to 3 bases, leaving 7 bases not matched to a gene. CDR3 length: 15 residues. Per germline, CDR1 LGHNA and CDR2 YNFKEQ.

The J gene is TRBJ2-3, the V gene TRBV11-1, with no clear D. Trimming cost V 1 base and J 1 base, with 9 bases left between them. Germline CDR1 reads SGHAT; CDR2 reads FQDESV (reference sequence). The CDR3 is made up of 15 amino acids. The chain's CDR3 is CASSLGSPGTDTQYF. The CDR3 DNA reads as TGTGCCAGCAGCTTAGGCAGCCCGGGCACAGATACGCAGTATTTT.

The chain links TRBV7-3 to TRBJ2-5; TRBD2 matches at 8 bases. V shed 5 bases and J 1 base; nucleotides not matched to a gene: 6. The CDR3 totals 15 residues. Germline CDR1 is SGHTA and CDR2 is FQGTGA. DNA for the CDR3: TGTGCCAGCAGCCAAGGACTAGCAGCCCAAGAGACCCAGTACTTC. Its protein is CASSQGLAAQETQYF.

Here the CDR3 reads CATSRDFVSTSSTDTQYF. CDR3 DNA sequence: TGTGCCACCAGCAGAGATTTTGTGTCCACTTCTAGCACAGATACGCAGTATTTT. V and J are TRBV15 and TRBJ2-3, with D uncertain. V lost 0 bases and J 0 bases, leaving 16 bases between the germline ends. Germline V gives CDR1 LNHNV, CDR2 YYDKDF (reference sequence). CDR3 size: 18 residues.

This chain links TRBV11-2 with TRBJ2-1, with D perhaps matching TRBD1 or TRBD2 (5 bases each). This CDR3 region has 13 residues. Trimming shortened V by 4 bases and J by 6 bases, and 10 bases separated the two germline ends. Germline values: CDR1 SGHAT, CDR2 FQNNGV. Here the CDR3 DNA reads TGTGCCAGCAGCTCAGGGACGCCCAATGAGCAGTTCTTC. It is translated as CASSSGTPNEQFF.

J is TRBJ1-2 and V is TRBV19; 7 positions agree with TRBD1. With 5 bases clipped from V and 7 bases from J, the junction kept 7 bases outside the gene matches. Per the germline V gene, CDR1 is LNHDA and CDR2 is SQIVND (reference sequence). The CDR3 is 13 residues long. CDR3 loop: CASSLRTGAGYTF. CDR3 coding DNA: TGTGCCAGTAGTCTTAGGACAGGAGCTGGCTACACCTTC.

This chain uses TRBV28 with TRBJ2-5, with D tentatively TRBD2 (7 bases). Trimming removed 5 bases from V and 4 bases from J, with 17 bases in between. CDR3 length equals 15 residues. Germline V gene sequence: CDR1 MDHEN, CDR2 SYDVKM. The CDR3 sequence: CASSGGGGGRETQYF. The CDR3, as DNA: TGTGCCAGCAGTGGTGGGGGGGGCGGTCGAGAGACCCAGTACTTC.

The chain uses TRBV6-6 and TRBJ1-5; 7 bases agree with TRBD1. V gave up 2 bases and J gave up 4 bases; unmatched junction bases: 5. This CDR3 spans 15 amino acids. The germline V gene has CDR1 MNHNY and CDR2 SVGAGI (reference sequence). CDR3 protein: CASSYKRGLNQPQHF. The CDR3 DNA sequence: TGTGCCAGCAGTTACAAAAGGGGGCTAAATCAGCCCCAGCATTTT.

V gene TRBV29-1 combines with J gene TRBJ1-1, with a possible D match to TRBD1 (5 bases). The V and J ends lost 7 bases and 5 bases respectively, with 17 bases between them. The CDR3 has 13 amino acids. Germline CDR1 is SQVTM and CDR2 is ANQGSEA. DNA for the CDR3: TGCAGCGCCCGGGACTCCTTGGGTACTGAAGCTTTCTTT. Translated, it gives CSARDSLGTEAFF.

The genes are TRBV6-5 and TRBJ2-5; D not certain. V was shortened by 7 bases and J by 5 bases, with 8 bases between the two germline ends. CDR3 length equals 11 residues. Germline values: CDR1 MNHEY, CDR2 SVGAGI. The CDR3 DNA reads as TGTGCCAGCACGAAAGGGGAGACCCAGTACTTC. It is translated as CASTKGETQYF.

This clone has only one observation. V gene TRBV6-1 combines with J gene TRBJ2-1, with TRBD1 as a possible D gene (6 bases). Germline CDR1 and CDR2: MNHNS and SASEGT. The CDR3 length is 12 residues. Trimming stripped 7 bases from V and 2 bases from J, with 6 bases between. The CDR3 region has the DNA TGTGCCAGCACAGGGGCCTACAATGAGCAGTTCTTC. Amino acid sequence: CASTGAYNEQFF.

The chain carries TRBV9 and TRBJ2-3; TRBD1 matches at 12 bases. Germline V gene lookup returns CDR1 SGDLS and CDR2 YYNGEE. This CDR3 comprises 20 residues. Losses at the gene ends were 3 bases for V and 1 base for J; bases not matched to a gene: 15. Written as DNA, the CDR3 is TGTGCCAGCAGCGCCCGTGGGACAGGGGGCGCATCAGGACGCACAGATACGCAGTATTTT. Translated, it gives CASSARGTGGASGRTDTQYF.

The V gene is TRBV28, the J gene TRBJ2-7, with 9 bases matching TRBD1. Germline V gives CDR1 MDHEN, CDR2 SYDVKM. CDR3 size: 15 residues. The V and J ends lost 5 bases and 4 bases, in that order; junction bases with no gene match: 9. The CDR3: CASSLLGTGRYEQYF. In DNA, the CDR3 is TGTGCCAGCAGTCTACTCGGGACAGGGAGGTACGAGCAGTACTTC.

In this sample, this clone turned up once. J is TRBJ1-6 and V is TRBV19; D not resolved. The CDR3 is 12 amino acids. Between the trimmed V and J ends, which lost 10 bases and 10 bases, there was a span of 14 bases. Germline V gene data show CDR1 as LNHDA and CDR2 as SQIVND (reference sequence). CDR3 nucleotides: TGTGCCATTCCGCGAGCACGCTCACCCCTCCACTTT. Its translation is CAIPRARSPLHF. Full variable domain (missing parts from reference TRBV19 and TRBJ1-6): DGGITQSPKYLFRKEGQNVTLSCEQNLNHDAMYWYRQDPGQGLRLIYYSQIVNDFQKGDIAEGYSVSREKKESFPLTVTSAQKNPTAFYLCAIPRARSPLHFGNGTRLTVT.

The rearrangement joins TRBV5-8 to TRBJ1-5, with a possible D match to TRBD1 (5 bases). The ends were cut back, 7 bases at V and 0 bases at J, with 11 bases in the middle. The CDR3 length is 14 residues. Germline V CDR1 and CDR2: SGHTS, YDEGEE. The CDR3 is CASRQPDSNQPQHF. The CDR3 nucleotides are TGTGCCAGCCGACAGCCCGATAGCAATCAGCCCCAGCATTTT.

Only one count was recorded for this clone. V and J are TRBV7-2 and TRBJ1-3, with a tentative D call TRBD1 (6 bases). Per the germline V gene, CDR1 is SGHTA and CDR2 is FQGNSA. The CDR3 is 17 amino acids. Between the trimmed V and J ends, which lost 1 base and 4 bases, there was a span of 17 bases. CDR3 residues: CASSLVLPGASGNTIYF. The CDR3 DNA follows: TGTGCCAGCAGCTTAGTGTTGCCGGGGGCTAGCGGAAACACCATATATTTT.

The chain recombines TRBV5-4 with TRBJ2-3; 15 nucleotides line up with TRBD2. The germline CDR1 and CDR2 sequences are SGHNT and YYREEE (reference sequence). The CDR3 totals 18 residues. V lost 3 bases and J lost 2; bases outside the gene matches: 7. The CDR3 is CASSSGTSGRHLTDTQYF. The DNA of the CDR3 is TGTGCCAGCAGCTCTGGGACTAGCGGGAGGCACCTCACAGATACGCAGTATTTT.

The V call is TRBV9, the J call TRBJ2-7; TRBD2 matches at 7 bases. The V segment lost 0 bases and the J segment 2 bases; nucleotides outside the gene matches: 8. Germline CDR1 is SGDLS and CDR2 is YYNGEE. The CDR3 is 16 residues long. The CDR3 sequence: CASSVDPTRGAYEQYF. The CDR3 DNA reads as TGTGCCAGCAGCGTAGACCCTACCCGGGGGGCCTACGAGCAGTACTTC.

The CDR3 loop reads CASRPQGRRNEQFF. In DNA, the CDR3 is TGTGCCAGCAGGCCACAGGGGAGGAGAAATGAGCAGTTCTTC. V gene TRBV28 combines with J gene TRBJ2-1, with a possible D match to TRBD1 (7 bases). This CDR3 spans 14 amino acids. Germline CDR1 and CDR2: MDHEN and SYDVKM. V was cut by 6 bases and J by 7 bases, with 16 bases left in between.